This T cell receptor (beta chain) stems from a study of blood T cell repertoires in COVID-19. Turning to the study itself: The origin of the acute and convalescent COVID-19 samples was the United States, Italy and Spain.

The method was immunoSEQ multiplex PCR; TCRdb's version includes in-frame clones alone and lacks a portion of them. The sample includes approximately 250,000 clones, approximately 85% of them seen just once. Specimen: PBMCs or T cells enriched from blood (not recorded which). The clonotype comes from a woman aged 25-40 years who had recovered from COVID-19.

The CDR3 DNA is TGTGCCAGCAGCTTTTTAGCTTTAAATATGAATTCACCCCTCCACTTT. Translating gives CASSFLALNMNSPLHF. The chain combines TRBV5-4 with TRBJ1-6; D unresolved. CDR3 length: 16 residues. The ends were cut back, 2 bases at V and 7 bases at J, with 16 bases in the middle. Germline CDR1 and CDR2: SGHNT and YYREEE (reference sequence).